The next 14 T cell receptor beta chains were all read from a single sample in a study of blood T cell repertoires in COVID-19. Assay used: immunoSEQ multiplex PCR; TCRdb lists only in-frame clones, some missing. The repertoire holds about 99,000 clones, with around nine tenths as singletons. The sequenced sample consisted of peripheral blood. The receptor set was obtained from a human donor in a cohort sampled during active COVID-19.

The rearrangement links TRBV6-2 or TRBV6-3 to TRBJ2-7; the match to TRBD1 covers 7 bases. The CDR3 is 14 amino acids. Germline CDR1 reads MNHEY; CDR2 reads SVGEGT. Unmatched junction bases numbered 4, after V lost 2 bases and J lost 3 bases. CDR3 loop: CASSYPTGNYEQYF. Here the CDR3 DNA reads TGTGCCAGCAGTTACCCGACAGGGAACTACGAGCAGTACTTC.

This chain uses TRBV5-4 with TRBJ2-3; 8 positions match TRBD2. This CDR3 has 16 amino acids. V was clipped by 4 bases and J by 2 bases; unmatched bases: 9. Germline V CDR1 and CDR2: SGHNT, YYREEE (reference sequence). The CDR3 coding sequence is TGTGCCAGCAGCGTTCGCGGGGGGCGGGTCACAGATACGCAGTATTTT. It specifies CASSVRGGRVTDTQYF.

V usage is TRBV12-3 or TRBV12-4 and J usage is TRBJ1-1; no clear D. Deletions cut 5 bases from V and 3 bases from J, with 10 bases between. The CDR3 totals 13 residues. CDR3 loop: CASSRVVDTEAFF. The CDR3 DNA is TGTGCCAGCAGTCGGGTGGTGGACACTGAAGCTTTCTTT.

The rearrangement links TRBV28 to TRBJ2-7; perhaps TRBD2 as D (6 bases). The CDR3 runs to 14 residues. V lost 2 bases to trimming and J lost 1 base, with 9 bases between them. Germline CDR1 reads MDHEN; CDR2 reads SYDVKM. The DNA for the CDR3 is TGTGCCAGCAGTTTAATAGGGACTTCCTACGAGCAGTACTTC. Translated: CASSLIGTSYEQYF.

The chain combines TRBV19 with TRBJ2-1; 7 bases match TRBD2. The CDR3 spans 13 residues. V lost 6 bases, J lost 5 bases, and 4 bases stayed unmatched. The germline gives CDR1 LNHDA, CDR2 SQIVND (reference sequence). The CDR3 nucleotides are TGTGCCAGTAGACTAGCGCTCAACAATGAGCAGTTCTTC. Residues: CASRLALNNEQFF. Filled out from reference TRBV19 and TRBJ2-1, the complete variable domain reads DGGITQSPKYLFRKEGQNVTLSCEQNLNHDAMYWYRQDPGQGLRLIYYSQIVNDFQKGDIAEGYSVSREKKESFPLTVTSAQKNPTAFYLCASRLALNNEQFFGPGTRLTVL.

The J gene is TRBJ2-5, the V gene TRBV27; a possible D gene is TRBD2 (6 bases). The CDR3 runs 16 residues. Germline loops: CDR1 MNHEY, CDR2 SMNVEV (reference sequence). Trimming removed 1 base from V and 3 bases from J, with 15 bases in between. This CDR3 reads CASSLLGREREETQYF. CDR3 in DNA: TGTGCCAGCAGTTTATTAGGGCGGGAAAGGGAAGAGACCCAGTACTTC.

The V and J genes are TRBV6-6 and TRBJ1-2; 10 nucleotides match TRBD1. The V and J ends lost 2 bases and 3 bases, in that order; junction bases with no gene match: 3. The V gene's germline CDR1 is MNHNY and CDR2 SVGAGI (reference sequence). The CDR3 runs to 15 residues. CDR3 region: CASSYATGGYYGYTF. The DNA for the CDR3 is TGTGCCAGCAGTTACGCGACAGGGGGCTACTATGGCTACACCTTC.

The chain couples TRBV5-8 to TRBJ1-1; 7 nucleotides match TRBD1. V dropped 4 bases and J dropped 1; count of bases not matched to a gene: 10. CDR1 and CDR2 (germline): SGHTS, YDEGEE. The CDR3 is 16 amino acids. The CDR3 here is CASSRVMNRGNTEAFF. DNA for the CDR3: TGTGCCAGCAGCCGGGTAATGAACAGGGGGAACACTGAAGCTTTCTTT.

J is TRBJ1-1 and V is TRBV14; D possibly corresponds to TRBD1 (6 bases). Germline V lookup: CDR1 SGHDN, CDR2 FVKESK. V dropped 0 bases and J dropped 4 bases, with 9 bases sitting between them. CDR3 size: 14 residues. The CDR3 spells CASSQERGSTEAFF. The CDR3 nucleotides are TGTGCCAGCAGCCAAGAAAGGGGGTCCACTGAAGCTTTCTTT.

The chain has TRBV19 and TRBJ1-2, with a possible D match to TRBD1 (5 bases). Germline values: CDR1 LNHDA, CDR2 SQIVND (reference sequence). V lost 4 bases, J lost 0 bases, and 12 bases lay in between. The CDR3 contains 15 residues. As DNA, the CDR3 is TGTGCCAGTAGTAACCCAGGGACTACTAACTATGGCTACACCTTC. Its protein product is CASSNPGTTNYGYTF.

The rearrangement links TRBV3-1 (or the pseudogene TRBV3-2) to TRBJ2-5; 11 bases map to TRBD2. CDR1 is LGHDT, CDR2 YNNKEL, per germline (reference sequence). This CDR3 is built from 19 residues. Trimming removed 3 bases from V and 1 base from J; junction bases left unmatched: 13. The DNA of the CDR3 is TGTGCCAGCAGCCACCCAAGGGACCCTAGCGGGGGGCTCCAAGAGACCCAGTACTTC. Translated: CASSHPRDPSGGLQETQYF.

This chain joins TRBV7-9 and TRBJ2-3, with D perhaps TRBD2 (5 bases). The CDR3 runs 17 residues. V gave up 5 bases and J gave up 0 bases, with 18 bases separating them. The germline V gene has CDR1 SEHNR and CDR2 FQNEAQ (reference sequence). The CDR3 region has the DNA TGTGCCAGCAGCCCCTATTGGGCGGGTGAAAGCACAGATACGCAGTATTTT. It encodes CASSPYWAGESTDTQYF.

J is TRBJ1-2 and V is TRBV27, with TRBD1 matching over 7 bases. Germline trimming cut 5 bases from V and 8 bases from J; bases unmatched to any gene: 11. This CDR3 contains 14 residues. The V gene's germline CDR1 is MNHEY and CDR2 SMNVEV (reference sequence). The CDR3 spells CASSTQGRLGGYTF. CDR3 coding DNA: TGTGCCAGCAGTACACAGGGGAGGCTTGGAGGCTACACCTTC.

With regard to this clone: This specimen includes other DNA sequences encoding the same CDR3. The V gene is TRBV7-3, the J gene TRBJ2-6; D is possibly TRBD2 (6 bases). CDR1 is SGHTA and CDR2 is FQGTGA in the germline V gene. CDR3 length: 16 amino acids. V dropped 0 bases and J dropped 0 bases, with 6 bases sitting between them. The CDR3 DNA is TGTGCCAGCAGCTTAACCGGGGGCTCTGGGGCCAACGTCCTGACTTTC. It yields the protein CASSLTGGSGANVLTF.